This T cell receptor beta chain was sequenced for a study of tumor and adjacent non-tumor tissue in lung cancer. Turning to the study itself: Aged roughly 30 to 85 years, patients included roughly ten men and roughly 5 women with stage I to III disease.

The library came from three nested PCR rounds adapted from ARM-PCR protocols. TCRdb analysed the multiplex PCR reads with MiXCR anew, one entry per CDR3 protein. The sample shows approximately 68,000 distinct CDR3 sequences, more than 70% of them seen only once. This sample's RNA came from whole unsorted tissue. The length of the CDR3 is 13 residues. V lost 6 bases and J lost 11, with 17 bases in between. CDR1 and CDR2 from the germline V gene are ENHRY and SYGVKD. Sequencing input: lung tumor tissue. V gene TRBV10-3 combines with J gene TRBJ1-5, with D unclear. This TCR came from a man in his 60s with non-small cell lung cancer. CDR3 coding DNA: TGTGCCATCAGCAGCGACATGGTAGGATCCCAGCATTTT. Translated: CAISSDMVGSQHF.